The rows below give T cell receptor beta chains drawn from one sample of a study of blood T cell repertoires in COVID-19. Sequencing used immunoSEQ multiplex PCR; TCRdb keeps in-frame clones, though not all of them. The sample has hundreds of thousands of clones; 85% to 90% are singletons. Material: peripheral blood. All receptors come from a woman under 30 with acute or convalescent COVID-19. The conserved cysteine and the conserved F or W are not part of the CDR3 here. Clone size is stated in some rows and not others, as once, few, many or a class when expanded.

j_call clone_size v_call cdr3_aa
TRBJ1-2 . TRBV3-1/TRBV3-2 ASSQQNYGYT
TRBJ1-1 . TRBV6-5 ASRAAQTTGKAF
TRBJ2-7 . TRBV7-3 ASSPGGGLTYEQY
TRBJ2-3 . TRBV5-1 ASSPSGGTDTQY
TRBJ1-2 . TRBV4-2 ASSQGDGGGKGYT
TRBJ2-1 many TRBV6-5 ASSSSGGGNEQF
TRBJ1-2 . TRBV12-3/TRBV12-4 ASSFGGYGYT
TRBJ2-6 . TRBV7-2 ASSFGVGPSGANVLT
TRBJ1-1 . TRBV21-1 ASSTRRGSQIQNTEAF
TRBJ1-5 . TRBV27 ASSFGPSQPQH
TRBJ1-3 . TRBV6-4 ASSQGLGNTIY
TRBJ1-1 . TRBV6-5 ASTYSAGAQEAF
TRBJ1-2 . TRBV2 ASSDDSRGYT
TRBJ2-1 once TRBV6-5 ASSPGTSNNEQF
TRBJ2-7 . TRBV9 ASSELMVPYEQY
TRBJ1-1 . TRBV13 ASSFKQGLVRTEAF
TRBJ1-2 . TRBV15 ATSREGQGYGYT
TRBJ1-1 . TRBV18 ASSPTREGVFTEAF
TRBJ2-5 . TRBV11-2 ASSLGWGLETQY
TRBJ1-5 . TRBV24-1 AIASSNQPQH
TRBJ1-6 . TRBV7-3 ASSLMGTGASPLH
TRBJ1-1 . TRBV25-1 ASTLQGPGTEAF
TRBJ1-1 . TRBV11-3 ASSFTVNTEAF
TRBJ1-1 . TRBV9 ASSGGTGRTEAF
TRBJ2-5 . TRBV7-2 ASSATGGRGETQY
TRBJ1-6 . TRBV4-2 ASSTPGQGPSPLH
TRBJ2-7 . TRBV5-1 ASSILAGTYPEQY
TRBJ1-1 . TRBV6-5 ASSVGMNTEAF
TRBJ2-2 few TRBV9 ASTISRDTENTGELF
TRBJ2-1 . TRBV3-1/TRBV3-2 ASSQLFLAGGHEQF